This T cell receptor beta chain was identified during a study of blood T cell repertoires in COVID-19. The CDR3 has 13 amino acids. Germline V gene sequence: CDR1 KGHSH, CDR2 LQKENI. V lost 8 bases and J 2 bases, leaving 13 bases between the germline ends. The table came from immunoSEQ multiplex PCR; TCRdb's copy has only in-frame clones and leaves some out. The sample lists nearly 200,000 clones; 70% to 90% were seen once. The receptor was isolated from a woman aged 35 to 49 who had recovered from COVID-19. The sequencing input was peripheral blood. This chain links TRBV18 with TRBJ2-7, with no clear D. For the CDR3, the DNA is TGTGCCAGCGCGGAAAACCGAGCCTACGAGCAGTACTTC. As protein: CASAENRAYEQYF.